The 6 T cell receptor beta chains below all came from one sample that was sequenced in a study of circulating CD8 cells and anti-PD-1 response in melanoma. The QIAseq Immune Repertoire TCR panel built the libraries from approximately 16 ng of total RNA. Via MiXCR, TCRdb re-called the reads, giving one row per CDR3 protein. Altogether several hundred distinct CDR3 sequences are present, around 15% being singletons, with the ten largest covering 60% to 65%. Live CD3+CD8+TCRalphabeta+ cells were sorted into four subsets by PD-1 and/or TIGIT. This specimen consisted of CD8+ T cells from PBMCs, obtained at baseline or after one month of anti-PD-1 therapy (not recorded which). The source is a human donor with melanoma.

This CDR3 is CASSGLASSTDTQYF. CDR3 DNA: TGTGCCAGCAGTGGCCTCGCGTCTAGCACAGATACGCAGTATTTT. The gene calls are TRBV2 and TRBJ2-3, with unresolved D. V gave up 4 bases and J gave up 0 bases, with 11 bases separating them. The CDR3 consists of 15 residues. In germline, CDR1 is SNHLY, CDR2 FYNNEI.

This clonotype is hyperexpanded by share. The chain carries TRBV21-1 and TRBJ2-7; TRBD2 is the table's D call, not checked against the DNA. TRBV21-1 is a pseudogene. This CDR3 region has 18 residues. CDR3 amino acids: CASSTAASGGVSSYEQYF. CDR3 coding DNA: TGTGCCAGCAGCACAGCGGCTAGCGGGGGGGTCTCCTCCTACGAGCAGTACTTC.

The gene calls are TRBV19 and TRBJ2-1; D perhaps matches TRBD2 (6 bases). In germline, CDR1 is LNHDA, CDR2 SQIVND (reference sequence). Between the trimmed V and J ends, which lost 3 bases and 5 bases, there was a span of 20 bases. This CDR3 comprises 17 residues. CDR3 region: CASSIYVRGRNHNEQFF. The CDR3, as DNA: TGTGCCAGTAGTATTTATGTTCGGGGGAGGAATCACAATGAGCAGTTCTTC.

The chain uses TRBV19 and TRBJ2-7; no clear D. V gave up 6 bases and J gave up 0 bases, with 9 bases separating them. CDR1 is LNHDA, CDR2 SQIVND, per germline (reference sequence). The CDR3 spans 13 residues. CDR3 DNA sequence: TGTGCCAGTAGCTCACCGAGCTCCTACGAGCAGTACTTC. Its protein is CASSSPSSYEQYF.

The genes are TRBV6-2 or TRBV6-3 and TRBJ2-7, with unresolved D. CDR3 length equals 11 residues. CDR1 and CDR2 from the germline V gene are MNHEY and SVGEGT. V gave up 6 bases and J gave up 7 bases, with 10 bases separating them. The CDR3 is CASRHPSEQYF. The CDR3 nucleotides are TGTGCCAGCAGACACCCAAGTGAGCAGTACTTC.

This clonotype is large (0.1 to 1%) by share. V usage is TRBV10-3 and J usage is TRBJ1-1; D call uncertain. CDR1 is ENHRY, CDR2 SYGVKD, per germline. The CDR3 spans 13 residues. With 0 bases removed from V and 11 bases from J, the gap between germline ends came to 13 bases. Written as DNA, the CDR3 is TGTGCCATCAGTGAGTCATTGAGTTTAAAGGCTTTCTTT. Protein product: CAISESLSLKAFF.